These 25 T cell receptor beta chains came from one sample sequenced in a study of shared clonotypes between healthy human individuals. Here immunoSEQ multiplex PCR was the method, and the copy in TCRdb shows in-frame clones only, minus some. This table has around 720,000 clones, about 80% appearing once. Sequenced material: memory CD4+ T cells sorted from blood. The sample's subset: CD45RA-negative fraction. The receptor set was obtained from a woman aged 30 to 39 in good health.

The rearrangement joins TRBV5-1 to TRBJ2-7, with a tentative D call TRBD1 (6 bases). Deletions cut 4 bases from V and 2 bases from J, with 13 bases between. CDR1 and CDR2 (germline): SGHRS, YFSETQ. The CDR3 length is 14 residues. In DNA form, the CDR3 reads TGCGCCAGCAGCGAACGGACAGCAACCTACGAGCAGTACTTC. The encoded protein is CASSERTATYEQYF. Together with reference TRBV5-1 and TRBJ2-7, the CDR3 gives the full variable domain: KAGVTQTPRYLIKTRGQQVTLSCSPISGHRSVSWYQQTPGQGLQFLFEYFSETQRNKGNFPGRFSGRQFSNSRSEMNVSTLELGDSALYLCASSERTATYEQYFGPGTRLTVT.

This chain connects TRBV10-2 to TRBJ2-5, with unresolved D. Germline V gives CDR1 WSHSY, CDR2 SAAADI. Trimming stripped 0 bases from V and 2 bases from J, with 7 bases between. CDR3 size: 14 residues. The CDR3 region has the DNA TGCGCCAGCAGTGAGTCGAGAAGACAAGAGACCCAGTACTTC. It codes for CASSESRRQETQYF.

V and J are TRBV2 and TRBJ2-1; TRBD1 matches at 10 bases. The CDR3 loop spans 15 amino acids. CDR1 SNHLY and CDR2 FYNNEI come from the germline V gene. Germline trimming cut 5 bases from V and 4 bases from J; bases unmatched to any gene: 5. In nucleotides, the CDR3 is TGTGCCAGCAGTAACGACAGGGGGCGGTACAATGAGCAGTTCTTC. It translates to CASSNDRGRYNEQFF. The full variable domain, rest sourced from reference TRBV2 and TRBJ2-1, is EPEVTQTPSHQVTQMGQEVILRCVPISNHLYFYWYRQILGQKVEFLVSFYNNEISEKSEIFDDQFSVERPDGSNFTLKIRSTKLEDSAMYFCASSNDRGRYNEQFFGPGTRLTVL.

Note on this clone: This CDR3 is also generated by other DNA sequences in the sample. The J gene is TRBJ2-7, the V gene TRBV27, with D unclear. Germline loops: CDR1 MNHEY, CDR2 SMNVEV (reference sequence). The CDR3 consists of 13 residues. V dropped 0 bases and J dropped 1 base, with 4 bases sitting between them. The CDR3 loop is CASSLSPSYEQYF. The DNA of the CDR3 is TGTGCCAGCAGTTTATCTCCTTCCTACGAGCAGTACTTC.

This clone was seen only once. The same CDR3 also results from other DNA sequences found in this sample. This sequence joins TRBV28 and TRBJ1-5; unclear D gene. CDR1 and CDR2 (germline): MDHEN, SYDVKM. V was trimmed by 7 bases and J by 2 bases, leaving 6 bases between them. The CDR3 is 12 amino acids. The CDR3 region has the DNA TGTGCCAGCACCCCAGGCAATCAGCCCCAGCATTTT. It translates to CASTPGNQPQHF.

CDR3 amino acids: CASTSGTDTGELFF. The CDR3 nucleotides read TGCGCCAGCACCTCGGGGACGGACACCGGGGAGCTGTTTTTT. This chain joins TRBV4-1 and TRBJ2-2; the D call may be TRBD1 or TRBD2 (5 bases each). CDR1 is MGHRA and CDR2 is YSYEKL in the germline V gene. The CDR3 has 14 residues. With 7 bases removed from V and 3 bases from J, the gap between germline ends came to 12 bases.

This clone was seen a single time. The CDR3 DNA follows: TGTGCCAGCAGCTTAGTGGGTGGCGGCTACGAGCAGTACTTC. Residues: CASSLVGGGYEQYF. The chain is built from TRBV13 and TRBJ2-7; the D is unclear. Germline loops: CDR1 PRHDT, CDR2 FYEKMQ (reference sequence). This CDR3 contains 14 residues. V shed 1 base and J shed 3 bases, with 10 bases lying between them.

This clone was seen more than once but under ten times. This chain uses TRBV29-1 with TRBJ1-5; weak D call: TRBD1 (6 bases). CDR3 size: 15 residues. Germline V lookup: CDR1 SQVTM, CDR2 ANQGSEA. V was cut by 6 bases and J by 4 bases, with 19 bases left in between. The CDR3 region is CSVIDVVDSNQPQHF. In DNA, the CDR3 is TGCAGCGTCATCGACGTCGTGGACAGTAATCAGCCCCAGCATTTT.

The gene calls are TRBV28 and TRBJ2-1; 8 nucleotides line up with TRBD2. V shed 10 bases and J 4 bases; nucleotides not matched to a gene: 12. Germline V CDR1 and CDR2: MDHEN, SYDVKM. There are 15 residues in the CDR3. The CDR3 spells CAISKAGAGYNEQFF. The CDR3 DNA reads as TGTGCCATATCGAAAGCGGGAGCTGGATACAATGAGCAGTTCTTC.

The gene calls are TRBV19 and TRBJ2-6; D may be TRBD1 (5 bases). The V gene's germline CDR1 is LNHDA and CDR2 SQIVND (reference sequence). The CDR3 covers 16 residues. V lost 7 bases, J lost 0 bases, and 13 bases lay in between. The CDR3 nucleotides are TGTGCCAGTACCATGGGGCGGTTCTCTGGGGCCAACGTCCTGACTTTC. Encoded protein: CASTMGRFSGANVLTF.

The rearrangement uses TRBV6-1 and TRBJ2-3; 12 bases fit TRBD2. The CDR3 consists of 18 residues. The germline CDR1 and CDR2 sequences are MNHNS and SASEGT. With V trimmed by 4 bases and J by 0 bases, 8 bases remained unmatched. Here the CDR3 DNA reads TGTGCCAGCAGTGTAATAGGGACTAGCGGGTTTAGCACAGATACGCAGTATTTT. Its translation: CASSVIGTSGFSTDTQYF.

The V and J genes are TRBV19 and TRBJ1-1; 7 bases are a match to TRBD1. Losses at the gene ends were 7 bases for V and 0 bases for J; bases not matched to a gene: 5. The germline V gene has CDR1 LNHDA and CDR2 SQIVND (reference sequence). The CDR3 length is 14 residues. The CDR3 here is CASNDRAMNTEAFF. In DNA, the CDR3 is TGTGCCAGTAACGACAGGGCGATGAACACTGAAGCTTTCTTT. Supplemented by reference TRBV19 and TRBJ1-1, the full variable domain reads DGGITQSPKYLFRKEGQNVTLSCEQNLNHDAMYWYRQDPGQGLRLIYYSQIVNDFQKGDIAEGYSVSREKKESFPLTVTSAQKNPTAFYLCASNDRAMNTEAFFGQGTRLTVV.

This chain uses TRBV5-4 with TRBJ1-1; TRBD1 might be the D (5 bases). Germline loops: CDR1 SGHNT, CDR2 YYREEE (reference sequence). This CDR3 region has 15 residues. Trimming left V 4 bases short and J 10 bases short, with 23 bases between. Here the CDR3 DNA reads TGTGCCAGCAGCCCCCCACACCAGGGCCTTCACGTAGCTTTCTTT. Encoded protein: CASSPPHQGLHVAFF.

The rearrangement links TRBV9 to TRBJ2-5, with 8 bases matching TRBD2. The CDR3 sequence is 16 residues long. V was pared by 4 bases and J by 6 bases, with 14 bases of the junction left unmatched. Per germline, CDR1 SGDLS and CDR2 YYNGEE. For the CDR3, the DNA is TGTGCCAGCAGCCCGGGGGGGAGCCGATATTTGAAGACCCAGTACTTC. Residues: CASSPGGSRYLKTQYF.

This clone was counted a single time. The rearrangement links TRBV28 to TRBJ2-7; D is possibly TRBD1 (6 bases). The V end was cut by 2 bases, the J end by 4 bases, with 12 bases between. In germline, CDR1 is MDHEN, CDR2 SYDVKM. The CDR3 has 14 residues. The CDR3 protein is CASSLGQTLYEQYF. The CDR3 DNA sequence: TGTGCCAGCAGTTTAGGACAGACCTTGTACGAGCAGTACTTC.

This chain uses TRBV2 with TRBJ2-7; D not certain. The ends were cut back, 4 bases at V and 1 base at J, with 5 bases in the middle. The CDR3 length is 12 residues. Germline V gives CDR1 SNHLY, CDR2 FYNNEI. CDR3 coding DNA: TGTGCCAGCAGTGCTTATTCCTACGAGCAGTACTTC. It is translated as CASSAYSYEQYF.

V and J are TRBV27 and TRBJ2-2; maybe TRBD1 (6 bases). The CDR3 has 17 residues. Looked up from germline, CDR1 is MNHEY and CDR2 is SMNVEV (reference sequence). Trimming stripped 10 bases from V and 4 bases from J, with 25 bases between. Here the CDR3 reads CATRDTGRRARTGELFF. The CDR3 DNA reads TGTGCCACCAGAGATACAGGGCGCAGGGCACGCACCGGGGAGCTGTTTTTT.

The J gene is TRBJ1-2, the V gene TRBV4-1; D call uncertain. The CDR3 consists of 13 residues. V was trimmed by 3 bases and J by 7 bases, leaving 12 bases between them. Per the germline V gene, CDR1 is MGHRA and CDR2 is YSYEKL. DNA for the CDR3: TGCGCCAGCAGCCAGACATACACGGCTGGCTACACCTTC. As protein: CASSQTYTAGYTF.

The chain links TRBV2 to TRBJ2-7; perhaps TRBD1 as D (5 bases). The CDR3 consists of 12 residues. Trimming took 6 bases from V and 3 from J, leaving 9 bases between them. Germline assignment: CDR1 SNHLY and CDR2 FYNNEI. As DNA, the CDR3 is TGTGCCAGCAGACAGGAACTCTACGAGCAGTACTTC. It encodes CASRQELYEQYF.

The chain links TRBV28 to TRBJ1-2, with D possibly TRBD1 on 6 matching bases. The CDR3 spans 15 residues. Germline V gene data show CDR1 as MDHEN and CDR2 as SYDVKM. The ends were cut back, 5 bases at V and 5 bases at J, with 18 bases in the middle. This CDR3 reads CASSGQIRGSYGYTF. In DNA, the CDR3 is TGTGCCAGCAGTGGTCAAATCAGGGGTAGTTATGGCTACACCTTC.

This clone is a singleton in its sample. The chain carries TRBV18 and TRBJ1-4, with D uncertain. This CDR3 has 12 amino acids. Trimming cost V 2 bases and J 2 bases, with 0 bases left between them. Germline V lookup: CDR1 KGHSH, CDR2 LQKENI. CDR3 nucleotides: TGTGCCAGCTCACCAACTAATGAAAAACTGTTTTTT. The encoded protein is CASSPTNEKLFF.

CDR3 nucleotides: TGTGCCAGTAGGACGACAGGGACGAATAGCAATCAGCCCCAGCATTTT. Protein product: CASRTTGTNSNQPQHF. This chain joins TRBV19 and TRBJ1-5; TRBD1 aligns across 7 bases. V dropped 6 bases and J dropped 0; count of bases not matched to a gene: 8. Germline assignment: CDR1 LNHDA and CDR2 SQIVND (reference sequence). This CDR3 spans 16 amino acids.

This clone was detected once. This sequence joins TRBV2 and TRBJ1-4; D is perhaps TRBD1 (6 bases). Trimming took 0 bases from V and 8 from J, leaving 13 bases between them. Germline CDR1 is SNHLY and CDR2 is FYNNEI. The CDR3 covers 15 residues. The CDR3 loop reads CASSEAVTGNEKLFF. The CDR3 nucleotides read TGTGCCAGCAGTGAAGCGGTAACAGGGAACGAAAAACTGTTTTTT.

CDR3 bases: TGTGCCACCAGCAGAGATCGGGACGAAAAACTGTTTTTT. It is translated as CATSRDRDEKLFF. This chain connects TRBV15 to TRBJ1-4, with D possibly being TRBD1 (5 bases). Trimming pared 0 bases from V and 8 bases from J, leaving 7 bases between. CDR1 is LNHNV, CDR2 YYDKDF, per germline (reference sequence). The CDR3 has 13 residues.

Only one count was recorded for this clone. This rearrangement joins TRBV6-5 to TRBJ1-5; D possibly corresponds to TRBD1 (5 bases). V gave up 6 bases and J gave up 3 bases, with 15 bases separating them. The CDR3 has 15 residues. Per the germline V gene, CDR1 is MNHEY and CDR2 is SVGAGI. The CDR3 DNA follows: TGTGCCAGCAGCCCCGGGACGTGGATCAATCAGCCCCAGCATTTT. It is translated as CASSPGTWINQPQHF.